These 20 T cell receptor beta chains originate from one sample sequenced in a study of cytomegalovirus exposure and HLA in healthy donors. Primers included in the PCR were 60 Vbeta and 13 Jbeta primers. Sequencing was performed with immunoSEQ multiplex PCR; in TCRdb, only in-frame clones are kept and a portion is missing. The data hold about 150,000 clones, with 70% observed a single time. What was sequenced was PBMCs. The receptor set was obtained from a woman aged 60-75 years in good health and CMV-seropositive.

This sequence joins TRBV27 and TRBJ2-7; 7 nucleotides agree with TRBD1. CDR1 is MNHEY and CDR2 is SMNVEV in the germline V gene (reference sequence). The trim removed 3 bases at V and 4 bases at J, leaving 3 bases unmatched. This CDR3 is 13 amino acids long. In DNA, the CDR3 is TGTGCCAGCAGTTTGACAGGGCCTTACGAGCAGTACTTC. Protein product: CASSLTGPYEQYF.

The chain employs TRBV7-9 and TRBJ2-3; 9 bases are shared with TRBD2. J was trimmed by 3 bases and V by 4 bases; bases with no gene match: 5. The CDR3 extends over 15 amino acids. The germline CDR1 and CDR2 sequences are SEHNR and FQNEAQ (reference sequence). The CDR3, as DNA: TGTGCCAGCAGCTCTCTAGCGGGAAGGACAGATACGCAGTATTTT. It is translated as CASSSLAGRTDTQYF. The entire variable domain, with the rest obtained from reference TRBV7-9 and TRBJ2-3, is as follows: DTGVSQNPRHKITKRGQNVTFRCDPISEHNRLYWYRQTLGQGPEFLTYFQNEAQLEKSRLLSDRFSAERPKGSFSTLEIQRTEQGDSAMYLCASSSLAGRTDTQYFGPGTRLTVL.

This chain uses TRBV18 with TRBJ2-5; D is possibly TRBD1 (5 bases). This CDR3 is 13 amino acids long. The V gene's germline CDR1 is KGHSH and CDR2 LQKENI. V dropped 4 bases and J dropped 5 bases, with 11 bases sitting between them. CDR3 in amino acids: CASSQSRDETQYF. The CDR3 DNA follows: TGTGCCAGCTCACAAAGCAGGGATGAGACCCAGTACTTC. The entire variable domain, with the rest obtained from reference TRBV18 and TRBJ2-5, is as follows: NAGVMQNPRHLVRRRGQEARLRCSPMKGHSHVYWYRQLPEEGLKFMVYLQKENIIDESGMPKERFSAEFPKEGPSILRIQQVVRGDSAAYFCASSQSRDETQYFGPGTRLLVL.

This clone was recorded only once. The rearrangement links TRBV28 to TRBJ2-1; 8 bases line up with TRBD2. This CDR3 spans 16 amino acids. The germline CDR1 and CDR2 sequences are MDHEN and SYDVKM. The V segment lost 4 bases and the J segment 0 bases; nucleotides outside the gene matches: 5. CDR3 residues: CASSSPSGFSYNEQFF. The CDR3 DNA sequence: TGTGCCAGCAGTTCCCCTAGCGGGTTCTCCTACAATGAGCAGTTCTTC. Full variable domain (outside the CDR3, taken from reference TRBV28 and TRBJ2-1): DVKVTQSSRYLVKRTGEKVFLECVQDMDHENMFWYRQDPGLGLRLIYFSYDVKMKEKGDIPEGYSVSREKKERFSLILESASTNQTSMYLCASSSPSGFSYNEQFFGPGTRLTVL.

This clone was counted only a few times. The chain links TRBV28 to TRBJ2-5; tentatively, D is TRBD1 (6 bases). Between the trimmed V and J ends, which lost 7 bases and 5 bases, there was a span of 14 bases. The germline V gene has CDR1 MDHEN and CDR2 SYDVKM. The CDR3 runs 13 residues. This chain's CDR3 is CASTGTMKETQYF. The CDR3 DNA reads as TGTGCCAGCACCGGGACAATGAAGGAGACCCAGTACTTC.

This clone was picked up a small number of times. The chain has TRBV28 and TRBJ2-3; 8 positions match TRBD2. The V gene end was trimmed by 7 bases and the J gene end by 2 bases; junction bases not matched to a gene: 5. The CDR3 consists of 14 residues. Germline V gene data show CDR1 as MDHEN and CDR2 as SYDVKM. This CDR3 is CASTPGGITDTQYF. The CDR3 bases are TGTGCCAGCACCCCGGGAGGGATCACAGATACGCAGTATTTT.

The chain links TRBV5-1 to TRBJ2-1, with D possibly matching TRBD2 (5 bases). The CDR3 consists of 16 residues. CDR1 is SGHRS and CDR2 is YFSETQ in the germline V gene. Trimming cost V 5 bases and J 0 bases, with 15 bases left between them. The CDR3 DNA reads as TGCGCCAGCAGGAGGGAGACCCAGCCCTCCTACAATGAGCAGTTCTTC. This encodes CASRRETQPSYNEQFF.

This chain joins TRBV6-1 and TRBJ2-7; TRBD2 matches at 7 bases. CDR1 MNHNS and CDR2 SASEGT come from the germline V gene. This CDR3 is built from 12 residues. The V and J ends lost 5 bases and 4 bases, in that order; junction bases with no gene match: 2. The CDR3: CASSREGYEQYF. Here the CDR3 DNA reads TGTGCCAGCAGTAGGGAGGGGTACGAGCAGTACTTC.

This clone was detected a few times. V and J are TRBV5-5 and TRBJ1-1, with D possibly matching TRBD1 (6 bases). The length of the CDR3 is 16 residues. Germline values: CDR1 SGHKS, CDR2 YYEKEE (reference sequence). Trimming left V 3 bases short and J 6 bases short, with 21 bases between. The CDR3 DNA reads TGTGCCAGCAGCTCCCAACAATATTCAGGGGTAGCTGAAGCTTTCTTT. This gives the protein CASSSQQYSGVAEAFF.

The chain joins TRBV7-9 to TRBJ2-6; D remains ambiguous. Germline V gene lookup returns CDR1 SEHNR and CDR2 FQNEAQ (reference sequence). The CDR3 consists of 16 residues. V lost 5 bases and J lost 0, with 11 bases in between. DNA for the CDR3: TGTGCCAGCAGCGAGTATTCCTACTCTGGGGCCAACGTCCTGACTTTC. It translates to CASSEYSYSGANVLTF.

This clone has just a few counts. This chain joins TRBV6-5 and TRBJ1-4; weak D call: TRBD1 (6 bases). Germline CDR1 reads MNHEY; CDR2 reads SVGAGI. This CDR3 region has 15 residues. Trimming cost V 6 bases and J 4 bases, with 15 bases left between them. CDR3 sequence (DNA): TGTGCCAGCAGACAAGGGGGAAACCTTAATGAAAAACTGTTTTTT. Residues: CASRQGGNLNEKLFF.

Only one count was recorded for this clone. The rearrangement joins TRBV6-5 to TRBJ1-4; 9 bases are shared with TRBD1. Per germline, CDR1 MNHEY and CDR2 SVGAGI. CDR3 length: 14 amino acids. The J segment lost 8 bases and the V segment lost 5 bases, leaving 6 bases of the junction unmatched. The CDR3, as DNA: TGTGCCAGCAGTAAGACAGGGGGGAAGGAAAAACTGTTTTTT. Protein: CASSKTGGKEKLFF.

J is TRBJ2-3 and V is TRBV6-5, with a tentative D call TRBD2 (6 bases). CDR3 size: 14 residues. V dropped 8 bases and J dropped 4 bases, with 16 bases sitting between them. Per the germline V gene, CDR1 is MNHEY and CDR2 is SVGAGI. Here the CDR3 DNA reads TGTGCCAGCGGACCACCATGGAGGGCAGATACGCAGTATTTT. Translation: CASGPPWRADTQYF.

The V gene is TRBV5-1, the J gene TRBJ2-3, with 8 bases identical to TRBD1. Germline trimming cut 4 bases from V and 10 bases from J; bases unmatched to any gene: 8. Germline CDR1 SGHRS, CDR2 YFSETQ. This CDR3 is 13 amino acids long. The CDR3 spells CASSPGGAGSQYF. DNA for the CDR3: TGCGCCAGCAGCCCAGGGGGCGCGGGATCGCAGTATTTT.

DNA of the CDR3: TGCGCCAGCACCGAGGACAGTAGCTCCTACGAGCAGTACTTC. As protein: CASTEDSSSYEQYF. The gene calls are TRBV5-1 and TRBJ2-7; D may be TRBD1 (6 bases). The length of the CDR3 is 14 residues. V lost 6 bases and J lost 0, with 13 bases in between. Per germline, CDR1 SGHRS and CDR2 YFSETQ. Full variable domain (rest looked up from reference TRBV5-1 and TRBJ2-7): KAGVTQTPRYLIKTRGQQVTLSCSPISGHRSVSWYQQTPGQGLQFLFEYFSETQRNKGNFPGRFSGRQFSNSRSEMNVSTLELGDSALYLCASTEDSSSYEQYFGPGTRLTVT.

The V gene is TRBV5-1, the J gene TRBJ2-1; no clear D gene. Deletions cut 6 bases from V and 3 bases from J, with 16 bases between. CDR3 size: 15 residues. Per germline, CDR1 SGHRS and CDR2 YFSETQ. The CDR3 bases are TGCGCCAGCACAACATCGGGTCGAGGCTACAATGAGCAGTTCTTC. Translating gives CASTTSGRGYNEQFF.

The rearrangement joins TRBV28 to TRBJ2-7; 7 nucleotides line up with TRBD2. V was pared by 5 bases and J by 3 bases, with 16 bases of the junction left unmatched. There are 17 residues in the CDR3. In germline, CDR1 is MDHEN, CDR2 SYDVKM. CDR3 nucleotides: TGTGCCAGCAGTATCCCTCCGGGAGCTTCGGGGGGCTACGAGCAGTACTTC. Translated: CASSIPPGASGGYEQYF.

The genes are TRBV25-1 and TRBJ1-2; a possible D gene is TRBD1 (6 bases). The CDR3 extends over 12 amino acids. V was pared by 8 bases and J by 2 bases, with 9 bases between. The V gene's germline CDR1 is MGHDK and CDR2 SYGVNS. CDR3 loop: CASRQENYGYTF. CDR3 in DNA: TGTGCCAGCCGACAGGAGAACTATGGCTACACCTTC.

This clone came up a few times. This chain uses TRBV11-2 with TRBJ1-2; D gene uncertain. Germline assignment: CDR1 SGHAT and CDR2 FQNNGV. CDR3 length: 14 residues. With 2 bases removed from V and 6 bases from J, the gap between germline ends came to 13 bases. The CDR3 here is CASSLSIGGNGYTF. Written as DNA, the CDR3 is TGTGCCAGCAGCTTATCCATAGGCGGGAATGGCTACACCTTC. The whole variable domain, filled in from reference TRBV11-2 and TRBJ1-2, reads EAGVAQSPRYKIIEKRQSVAFWCNPISGHATLYWYQQILGQGPKLLIQFQNNGVVDDSQLPKDRFSAERLKGVDSTLKIQPAKLEDSAVYLCASSLSIGGNGYTFGSGTRLTVV.

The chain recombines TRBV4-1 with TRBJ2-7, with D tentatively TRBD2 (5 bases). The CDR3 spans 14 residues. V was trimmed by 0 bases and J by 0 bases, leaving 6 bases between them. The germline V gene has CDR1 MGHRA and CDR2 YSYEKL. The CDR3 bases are TGCGCCAGCAGCCAAGACGGGGTCTCCTACGAGCAGTACTTC. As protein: CASSQDGVSYEQYF.